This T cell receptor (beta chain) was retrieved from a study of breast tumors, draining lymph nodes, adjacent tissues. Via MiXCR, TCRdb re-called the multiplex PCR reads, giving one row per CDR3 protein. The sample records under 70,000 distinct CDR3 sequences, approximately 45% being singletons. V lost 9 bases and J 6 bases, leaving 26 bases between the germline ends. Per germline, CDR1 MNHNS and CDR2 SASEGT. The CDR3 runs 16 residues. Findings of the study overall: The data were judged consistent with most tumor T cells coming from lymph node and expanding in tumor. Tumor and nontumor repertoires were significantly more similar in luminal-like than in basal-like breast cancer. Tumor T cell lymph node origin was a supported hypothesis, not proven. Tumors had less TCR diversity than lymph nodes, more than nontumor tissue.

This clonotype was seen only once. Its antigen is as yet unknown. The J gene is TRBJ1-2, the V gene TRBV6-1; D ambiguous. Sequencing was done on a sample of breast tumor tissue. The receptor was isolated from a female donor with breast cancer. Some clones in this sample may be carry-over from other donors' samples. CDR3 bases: TGTGCCAGACTAAGGTGGCGGGAGATAGGAATGAATGGCTACACCTTC. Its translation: CARLRWREIGMNGYTF.